Listed here are 13 T cell receptor beta chains from one sample, sequenced in a study of T cell repertoires in cytomegalovirus infection. TCRdb ran MiXCR on the reads and lists one entry per CDR3 protein. The sample holds under 800,000 distinct CDR3 sequences; approximately 25% are singletons and the top ten take roughly 8%. Sequencing input: CD8+ T cells from PBMCs. These receptors were taken from a human donor in good health (CMV status not recorded). Some clones in this sample may be carry-over from other donors' samples.

This sequence joins TRBV7-2 and TRBJ1-2; D remains ambiguous. This CDR3 has 13 residues. Trimming removed 1 base from V and 7 bases from J, with 10 bases in between. Germline CDR1 SGHTA, CDR2 FQGNSA. For the CDR3, the DNA is TGTGCCAGCAGCTTAGGGGCAGGTCGTGGCTACACCTTC. Translating gives CASSLGAGRGYTF. The full variable domain, with the rest looked up from reference TRBV7-2 and TRBJ1-2, is GAGVSQSPSNKVTEKGKDVELRCDPISGHTALYWYRQSLGQGLEFLIYFQGNSAPDKSGLPSDRFSAERTGGSVSTLTIQRTQQEDSAVYLCASSLGAGRGYTFGSGTRLTVV.

This clonotype occurred a few times. The gene calls are TRBV14 and TRBJ2-3; D unresolved. The V end lost 1 base, the J end lost 4 bases, and 15 bases lay between the germline ends. Germline V gene data show CDR1 as SGHDN and CDR2 as FVKESK. This CDR3 is built from 16 residues. In DNA, the CDR3 is TGTGCCAGCAGCCAAGGGATTTCAAAGTGGGCAGATACGCAGTATTTT. Its translation: CASSQGISKWADTQYF.

Only a few counts were recorded for this clonotype. The chain has TRBV7-2 and TRBJ2-1, with TRBD2 identical over 14 bases. J lost 10 bases, V lost 5 bases, and 10 bases had no gene match. The CDR3 consists of 16 residues. Germline assignment: CDR1 SGHTA and CDR2 FQGNSA. The chain's CDR3 is CASSPHRLAGGGEQFF. DNA of the CDR3: TGTGCCAGCAGCCCCCATAGACTAGCGGGGGGGGGGGAGCAGTTCTTC. The full variable domain, completed using reference TRBV7-2 and TRBJ2-1, is GAGVSQSPSNKVTEKGKDVELRCDPISGHTALYWYRQSLGQGLEFLIYFQGNSAPDKSGLPSDRFSAERTGGSVSTLTIQRTQQEDSAVYLCASSPHRLAGGGEQFFGPGTRLTVL.

The chain carries TRBV29-1 and TRBJ1-1, with a possible D match to TRBD1 (5 bases). From germline, CDR1 is SQVTM and CDR2 ANQGSEA. This CDR3 is 15 amino acids long. Trimming removed 4 bases from V and 1 base from J, with 16 bases in between. The CDR3 is CSVVRDPETNTEAFF. The CDR3 DNA sequence: TGCAGCGTTGTTCGGGACCCCGAGACGAACACTGAAGCTTTCTTT.

There are many counts of this clonotype. J is TRBJ2-5 and V is TRBV7-2; 12 bases line up with TRBD1. With V trimmed by 5 bases and J by 5 bases, 6 bases remained unmatched. CDR1 is SGHTA, CDR2 FQGNSA, per germline. The CDR3 length is 15 residues. The CDR3 is CASSPGTGGGETQYF. CDR3 nucleotides: TGTGCCAGCAGCCCTGGGACAGGGGGCGGGGAGACCCAGTACTTC.

This clonotype appeared a few times. This rearrangement joins TRBV29-1 to TRBJ1-2; 10 positions match TRBD1. This CDR3 comprises 15 residues. Germline assignment: CDR1 SQVTM and CDR2 ANQGSEA. Trimming took 7 bases from V and 3 from J; bases not matched to a gene: 11. The CDR3 sequence: CSGGPTGGADYGYTF. CDR3 nucleotides: TGCAGCGGGGGCCCGACAGGGGGCGCAGACTATGGCTACACCTTC.

This clonotype was recorded a few times. This chain joins TRBV6-2 or TRBV6-3 and TRBJ2-7, with D perhaps matching TRBD2 (6 bases). The germline V gene has CDR1 MNHEY and CDR2 SVGEGT. The CDR3 spans 13 residues. V shed 2 bases and J shed 3 bases, with 8 bases lying between them. Here the CDR3 reads CASSYGGDYEQYV. Here the CDR3 DNA reads TGTGCCAGCAGTTACGGCGGGGACTACGAGCAGTACGTC.

The V gene is TRBV7-6, the J gene TRBJ2-2; 11 bases line up with TRBD2. Germline values: CDR1 SGHVS, CDR2 FNYEAQ. The CDR3 consists of 17 residues. The trim removed 5 bases at V and 2 bases at J, leaving 7 bases unmatched. The DNA for the CDR3 is TGTGCCAGCAGCCCTATAGCGGGGGGGCCAAACACCGGGGAGCTGTTTTTT. It is translated as CASSPIAGGPNTGELFF.

V gene TRBV27 combines with J gene TRBJ1-5, with D hard to call. The germline gives CDR1 MNHEY, CDR2 SMNVEV (reference sequence). The CDR3 is 14 residues long. Trimming shortened V by 5 bases and J by 7 bases, and 15 bases separated the two germline ends. CDR3 sequence (DNA): TGTGCCAGCAGTCCCGGGGAGGGTAGGCAGCCCCAGCATTTT. This gives the protein CASSPGEGRQPQHF.

The J gene is TRBJ2-7, the V gene TRBV7-6; 9 nucleotides agree with TRBD1. The CDR3 extends over 16 amino acids. Per the germline V gene, CDR1 is SGHVS and CDR2 is FNYEAQ. After removal of 5 bases from V and 7 bases from J, the junction contained 15 bases not matched to a gene. The CDR3 sequence: CASSTARTGVSWEQYF. DNA of the CDR3: TGTGCCAGCAGCACCGCCCGGACAGGGGTGTCTTGGGAGCAGTACTTC.

A note on this clonotype: One end of the junction varies from germline; a read error may be responsible. This chain connects TRBV18 to TRBJ2-1; D is unclear. The CDR3 contains 13 residues. The V gene's germline CDR1 is KGHSH and CDR2 LQKENI. The CDR3, as DNA: TGTGCCAGCTCACCGGACGGCTACGATGAGCAGTTCTTC. Its protein product is CASSPDGYDEQFF.

The chain carries TRBV2 and TRBJ1-1; D might be TRBD1 (5 bases). CDR3 length equals 11 residues. V shed 6 bases and J shed 10 bases, with 12 bases lying between them. Germline CDR1 is SNHLY and CDR2 is FYNNEI. CDR3 nucleotides: TGTGCCAGCAGGGGGCCCCGCGGAGCTTTCTTT. This sequence encodes CASRGPRGAFF.

The J gene is TRBJ2-3, the V gene TRBV2; the D is unclear. This CDR3 is 13 amino acids long. V dropped 7 bases and J dropped 0 bases, with 8 bases sitting between them. Looked up from germline, CDR1 is SNHLY and CDR2 is FYNNEI. The CDR3 protein is CASIGDSTDTQYF. CDR3 nucleotide sequence: TGTGCCAGCATCGGTGATAGCACAGATACGCAGTATTTT.